This passage covers 20 T cell receptor beta chains from one sample sequenced in a study of T cell repertoires in aging, cancer and after chemotherapy. TRB rearrangements spanning V, D and J were amplified using mixed TRB-A/B primers. TCRdb independently ran MiXCR on the multiplex PCR reads; one entry per CDR3 protein. This sample has 9,500 to 11,000 distinct CDR3 sequences; 25% to 30% occur once, and the top ten carry roughly 1.3%. The template was genomic DNA from peripheral blood, not RNA. Sequenced input: blood. These receptors all stem from a human donor in good health.

By proportion, this clonotype is medium-sized (0.01 to 0.1%). This rearrangement joins TRBV19 to TRBJ1-3; D gene unclear. V gave up 4 bases and J gave up 0 bases, with 7 bases separating them. Germline V gene lookup returns CDR1 LNHDA and CDR2 SQIVND (reference sequence). CDR3 length equals 14 residues. The CDR3 nucleotides are TGTGCCAGTAGTAAGGTCTCCTCTGGAAACACCATATATTTT. This translates into CASSKVSSGNTIYF. The whole variable domain, filled in from reference TRBV19 and TRBJ1-3, reads DGGITQSPKYLFRKEGQNVTLSCEQNLNHDAMYWYRQDPGQGLRLIYYSQIVNDFQKGDIAEGYSVSREKKESFPLTVTSAQKNPTAFYLCASSKVSSGNTIYFGEGSWLTVV.

This clonotype ranks as medium-sized (0.01 to 0.1%). V and J are TRBV15 and TRBJ2-6, with D maybe TRBD1 (6 bases). CDR3 size: 16 residues. The V end was cut by 3 bases, the J end by 3 bases, with 12 bases between. CDR1 is LNHNV, CDR2 YYDKDF, per germline (reference sequence). In DNA form, the CDR3 reads TGTGCCACCAGCAGGGAACCAGGGGTTGGGGCCAACGTCCTGACTTTC. Translation: CATSREPGVGANVLTF.

The chain recombines TRBV20-1 with TRBJ2-3; possibly TRBD1 for D (6 bases). Germline V gene data show CDR1 as DFQATT and CDR2 as SNEGSKA (reference sequence). The CDR3 loop spans 16 amino acids. The ends were cut back, 3 bases at V and 4 bases at J, with 20 bases in the middle. CDR3 DNA sequence: TGCAGTGCTAGTCCGACAGGATTAGCAGGTGCAGATACGCAGTATTTT. It specifies CSASPTGLAGADTQYF.

V gene TRBV6-6 combines with J gene TRBJ1-4, with 9 bases fitting TRBD1. Trimming at V came to 2 bases and at J to 8 bases, leaving 6 bases not matched to a gene. This CDR3 has 15 residues. Germline-derived CDR1 and CDR2 are MNHNY and SVGAGI (reference sequence). The DNA for the CDR3 is TGTGCCAGCAGTTACCGGGACAGGGTCGGGGAAAAACTGTTTTTT. Translation: CASSYRDRVGEKLFF.

This clonotype ranks as medium-sized (0.01 to 0.1%). The rearrangement links TRBV6-1 to TRBJ2-1; perhaps TRBD2 as D (5 bases). The V end was cut by 5 bases, the J end by 3 bases, with 11 bases between. This CDR3 has 14 amino acids. Germline V gene data show CDR1 as MNHNS and CDR2 as SASEGT. The CDR3: CASSTQRNYNEQFF. In nucleotides, the CDR3 is TGTGCCAGCAGTACTCAGCGGAACTACAATGAGCAGTTCTTC.

This clonotype qualifies as medium-sized. The chain couples TRBV6-4 to TRBJ2-1; D is undetermined. The germline V gene encodes CDR1 MRHNA and CDR2 SNTAGT. The CDR3 runs 13 residues. The germline V and J ends were trimmed by 0 bases and 5 bases, with 5 bases remaining between them. The CDR3 nucleotides read TGTGCCAGCAGTGACTCGGGAAACAATGAGCAGTTCTTC. Its protein is CASSDSGNNEQFF.

This clonotype was seen more than once but under ten times. This chain uses TRBV27 with TRBJ2-4; 8 positions agree with TRBD1. This CDR3 region has 20 residues. With V trimmed by 1 base and J by 0 bases, 14 bases remained unmatched. The germline gives CDR1 MNHEY, CDR2 SMNVEV (reference sequence). CDR3 nucleotide sequence: TGTGCCAGCAGTTTATACGGGGACAGGTACTACCCTCTAGCCAAAAACATTCAGTACTTC. As protein: CASSLYGDRYYPLAKNIQYF.

The chain employs TRBV27 and TRBJ2-5; a weak D match, TRBD1 (6 bases). Trimming took off 6 bases at V and 0 bases at J, with 11 bases between the two ends. Germline V gene lookup returns CDR1 MNHEY and CDR2 SMNVEV (reference sequence). This CDR3 is built from 14 residues. The CDR3, as DNA: TGTGCCAGCAGCCTCACAGGGTACCAAGAGACCCAGTACTTC. Translating it yields CASSLTGYQETQYF.

The rearrangement links TRBV19 to TRBJ2-7; 12 bases match TRBD2. V trimming: 4 bases; J trimming: 7 bases; junction bases outside the gene matches: 8. The CDR3 is 15 amino acids. Germline CDR1 LNHDA, CDR2 SQIVND (reference sequence). The CDR3 protein is CASSRTSGRSGEQYF. The CDR3, as DNA: TGTGCCAGTAGTAGAACTAGCGGGAGGTCTGGGGAGCAGTACTTC. Complete variable domain (other parts from reference TRBV19 and TRBJ2-7): DGGITQSPKYLFRKEGQNVTLSCEQNLNHDAMYWYRQDPGQGLRLIYYSQIVNDFQKGDIAEGYSVSREKKESFPLTVTSAQKNPTAFYLCASSRTSGRSGEQYFGPGTRLTVT.

This clonotype was found a few times. CDR3 protein: CASSPPSDRPYYGYTF. CDR3 in DNA: TGTGCCAGCAGTCCCCCATCGGACAGGCCATACTATGGCTACACCTTC. The chain employs TRBV28 and TRBJ1-2; 7 nucleotides match TRBD1. The CDR3 runs 16 residues. Germline V gene lookup returns CDR1 MDHEN and CDR2 SYDVKM. V lost 5 bases to trimming and J lost 3 bases; unmatched junction nucleotides: 12.

The V call is TRBV20-1, the J call TRBJ2-7; 7 bases align to TRBD2. J was trimmed by 0 bases and V by 3 bases; bases with no gene match: 5. Germline V CDR1 and CDR2: DFQATT, SNEGSKA (reference sequence). The CDR3 runs 14 residues. CDR3 sequence: CSASRLASSYEQYF. The CDR3, as DNA: TGCAGTGCTAGCCGACTAGCCAGCTCCTACGAGCAGTACTTC.

This clonotype appeared a few times. The genes are TRBV27 and TRBJ2-7; TRBD1 is a possible D gene (6 bases). The CDR3 has 13 amino acids. From germline, CDR1 is MNHEY and CDR2 SMNVEV (reference sequence). Deletions cut 3 bases from V and 2 bases from J, with 8 bases between. CDR3: CASSFRDTYEQYF. The CDR3 DNA reads as TGTGCCAGCAGTTTTCGGGACACCTACGAGCAGTACTTC.

This clonotype is termed medium-sized. The chain employs TRBV7-2 and TRBJ1-5; TRBD1 is a possible D gene (6 bases). Germline-derived CDR1 and CDR2 are SGHTA and FQGNSA. This CDR3 contains 15 residues. Trimming took off 3 bases at V and 1 base at J, with 10 bases between the two ends. DNA for the CDR3: TGTGCCAGCAGCTTGCAGACAGGCAGCAATCAGCCCCAGCATTTT. Protein product: CASSLQTGSNQPQHF.

The rearrangement uses TRBV20-1 and TRBJ2-7; 11 positions agree with TRBD2. V was pared by 7 bases and J by 4 bases, with 9 bases of the junction left unmatched. Germline values: CDR1 DFQATT, CDR2 SNEGSKA (reference sequence). The CDR3 covers 14 residues. The CDR3 here is CSGGRGTSGYEQYF. The CDR3 DNA sequence: TGCAGTGGTGGGAGGGGGACTAGCGGTTACGAGCAGTACTTC.

The chain recombines TRBV19 with TRBJ2-1; D call uncertain. With 1 base removed from V and 6 bases from J, the gap between germline ends came to 13 bases. The CDR3 length is 15 residues. Looked up from germline, CDR1 is LNHDA and CDR2 is SQIVND (reference sequence). CDR3 protein: CASSIGSWLTNEQFF. The CDR3 region has the DNA TGTGCCAGTAGTATAGGTAGCTGGCTAACCAATGAGCAGTTCTTC.

This clonotype has a handful of counts. This chain links TRBV27 with TRBJ2-7; D may be TRBD1 or TRBD2 (5 bases each). The CDR3 covers 16 residues. Deletions cut 5 bases from V and 3 bases from J, with 20 bases between. The germline V gene encodes CDR1 MNHEY and CDR2 SMNVEV (reference sequence). CDR3 sequence (DNA): TGTGCCAGCAGTCCGTACGGAGGTTGGGGGAGCTACGAGCAGTACTTC. It yields the protein CASSPYGGWGSYEQYF.

This clonotype is classed as medium-sized. The chain couples TRBV15 to TRBJ2-7; 7 nucleotides agree with TRBD2. The trim removed 2 bases at V and 3 bases at J, leaving 7 bases unmatched. The germline CDR1 and CDR2 sequences are LNHNV and YYDKDF (reference sequence). The CDR3 totals 15 residues. CDR3 bases: TGTGCCACCAGCAGAAAGACGGGACTACGCTACGAGCAGTACTTC. Its protein is CATSRKTGLRYEQYF.

Judged by abundance, this clonotype is medium-sized. The V gene is TRBV20-1, the J gene TRBJ2-7; the D call may be TRBD1 or TRBD2 (5 bases each). Per germline, CDR1 DFQATT and CDR2 SNEGSKA (reference sequence). CDR3 length: 11 residues. V lost 6 bases to trimming and J lost 5 bases, with 11 bases between them. This CDR3 reads CSAGLGDEQYF. The CDR3 region has the DNA TGCAGTGCGGGGCTGGGGGACGAGCAGTACTTC.

Judged by abundance, this clonotype is medium-sized. The chain uses TRBV6-1 and TRBJ1-2; D perhaps matches TRBD1 (5 bases). CDR3 length: 11 residues. V lost 11 bases and J 4 bases, leaving 11 bases between the germline ends. Looked up from germline, CDR1 is MNHNS and CDR2 is SASEGT. The CDR3 loop reads CAAGTVYGYTF. For the CDR3, the DNA is TGTGCCGCCGGGACCGTCTATGGCTACACCTTC.

This chain uses TRBV28 with TRBJ2-7, with 8 nucleotides matching TRBD2. Germline V lookup: CDR1 MDHEN, CDR2 SYDVKM. The trim removed 6 bases at V and 2 bases at J, leaving 12 bases unmatched. The CDR3 has 16 amino acids. The CDR3 nucleotides read TGTGCCAGCAGGCGAATCGGGGGGGGCGCTACCTACGAGCAGTACTTC. Its protein product is CASRRIGGGATYEQYF.